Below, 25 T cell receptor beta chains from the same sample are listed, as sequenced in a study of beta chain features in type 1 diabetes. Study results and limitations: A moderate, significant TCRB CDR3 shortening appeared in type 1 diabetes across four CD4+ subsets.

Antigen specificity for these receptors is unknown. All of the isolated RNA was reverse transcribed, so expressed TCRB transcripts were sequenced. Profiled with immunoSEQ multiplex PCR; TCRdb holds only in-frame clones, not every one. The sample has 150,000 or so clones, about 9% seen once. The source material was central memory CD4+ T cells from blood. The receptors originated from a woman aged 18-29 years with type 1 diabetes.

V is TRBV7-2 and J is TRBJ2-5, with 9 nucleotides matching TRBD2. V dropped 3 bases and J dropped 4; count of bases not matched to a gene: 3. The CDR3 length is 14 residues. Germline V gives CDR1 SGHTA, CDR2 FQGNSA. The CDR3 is CASSFIAGAETQYF. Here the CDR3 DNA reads TGTGCCAGCAGCTTTATAGCGGGGGCAGAGACCCAGTACTTC.

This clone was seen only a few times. The CDR3 loop reads CASSQLQGAGTGELFF. CDR3 bases: TGCGCCAGCAGTCAATTACAGGGGGCAGGGACCGGGGAGCTGTTTTTT. The V and J genes are TRBV23-1 and TRBJ2-2, with TRBD1 matching over 9 bases. TRBV23-1 is an ORF, with its function uncertain. This CDR3 region has 16 residues. The J segment lost 5 bases and the V segment lost 1 base, leaving 5 bases of the junction unmatched.

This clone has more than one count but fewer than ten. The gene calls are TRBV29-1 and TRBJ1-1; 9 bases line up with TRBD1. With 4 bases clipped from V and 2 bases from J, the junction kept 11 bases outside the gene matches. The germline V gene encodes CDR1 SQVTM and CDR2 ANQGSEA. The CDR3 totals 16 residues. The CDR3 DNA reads TGCAGCGTTGGCACAGGGGGCTGGGCTGAAAACACTGAAGCTTTCTTT. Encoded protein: CSVGTGGWAENTEAFF.

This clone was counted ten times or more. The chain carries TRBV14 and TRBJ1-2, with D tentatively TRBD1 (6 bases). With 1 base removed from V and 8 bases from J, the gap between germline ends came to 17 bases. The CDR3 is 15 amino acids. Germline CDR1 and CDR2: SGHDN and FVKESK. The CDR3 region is CASSQGAGVVRGYTF. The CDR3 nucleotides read TGTGCCAGCAGCCAAGGGGCAGGGGTAGTGAGGGGCTACACCTTC.

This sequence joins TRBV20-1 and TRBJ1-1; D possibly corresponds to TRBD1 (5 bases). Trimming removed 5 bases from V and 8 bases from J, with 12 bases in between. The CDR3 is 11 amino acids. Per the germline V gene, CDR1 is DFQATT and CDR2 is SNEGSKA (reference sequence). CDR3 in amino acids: CSAGRGGEAFF. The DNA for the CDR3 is TGCAGTGCTGGGAGGGGTGGGGAAGCTTTCTTT.

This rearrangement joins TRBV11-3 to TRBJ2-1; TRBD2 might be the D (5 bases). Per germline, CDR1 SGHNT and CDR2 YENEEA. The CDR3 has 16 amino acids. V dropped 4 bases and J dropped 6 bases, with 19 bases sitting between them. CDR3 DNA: TGTGCCAGCAGCTCCGCCTCCGGTTTTGAGGGCAATGAGCAGTTCTTC. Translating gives CASSSASGFEGNEQFF.

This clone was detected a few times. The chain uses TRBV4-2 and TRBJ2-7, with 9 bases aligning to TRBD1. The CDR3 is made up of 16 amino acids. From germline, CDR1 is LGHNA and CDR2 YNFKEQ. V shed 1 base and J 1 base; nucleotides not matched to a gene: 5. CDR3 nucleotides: TGTGCCAGCAGCCAAGGGGAGGGACAGGGTTCCTACGAGCAGTACTTC. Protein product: CASSQGEGQGSYEQYF.

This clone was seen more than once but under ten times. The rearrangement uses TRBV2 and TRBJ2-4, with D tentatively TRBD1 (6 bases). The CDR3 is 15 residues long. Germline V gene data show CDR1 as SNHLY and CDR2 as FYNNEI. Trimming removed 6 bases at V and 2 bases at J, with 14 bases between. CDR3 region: CASSPRTDSKNIQYF. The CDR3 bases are TGTGCCAGCAGCCCTCGGACAGACTCCAAAAACATTCAGTACTTC.

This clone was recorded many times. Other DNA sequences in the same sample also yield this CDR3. The DNA for the CDR3 is TGTGCCAGCAGCTTAGCTAGCCCGGCCTACGAGCAGTACTTC. It encodes CASSLASPAYEQYF. J is TRBJ2-7 and V is TRBV7-2; D uncertain. This CDR3 has 14 residues. V lost 0 bases and J lost 2, with 8 bases in between. Per germline, CDR1 SGHTA and CDR2 FQGNSA.

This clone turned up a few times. This CDR3 reads CASRPGSTGSYEQYF. As DNA, the CDR3 is TGTGCCAGCAGGCCCGGTTCGACAGGCTCCTACGAGCAGTACTTC. The V call is TRBV28, the J call TRBJ2-7; possibly TRBD1 for D (6 bases). This CDR3 is 15 amino acids long. Germline lookup yields CDR1 MDHEN and CDR2 SYDVKM. Trimming stripped 6 bases from V and 0 bases from J, with 15 bases between.

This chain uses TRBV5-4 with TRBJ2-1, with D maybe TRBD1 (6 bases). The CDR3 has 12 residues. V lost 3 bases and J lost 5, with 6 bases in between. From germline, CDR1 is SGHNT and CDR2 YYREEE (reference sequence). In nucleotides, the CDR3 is TGTGCCAGCAGCTGGGACAACAATGAGCAGTTCTTC. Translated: CASSWDNNEQFF.

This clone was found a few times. CDR3 protein: CASSFKTGTDYGYTF. The CDR3 coding sequence is TGTGCCAGCAGCTTTAAGACAGGGACCGACTATGGCTACACCTTC. The chain has TRBV7-2 and TRBJ1-2; 7 bases match TRBD1. Germline V lookup: CDR1 SGHTA, CDR2 FQGNSA. CDR3 size: 15 residues. The V and J ends lost 3 bases and 3 bases, in that order; junction bases with no gene match: 7.

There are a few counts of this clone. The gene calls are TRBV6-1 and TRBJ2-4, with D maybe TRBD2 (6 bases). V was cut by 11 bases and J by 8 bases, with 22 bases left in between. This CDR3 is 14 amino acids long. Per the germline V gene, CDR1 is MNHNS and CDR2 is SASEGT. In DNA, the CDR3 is TGTGCCTGCGAGGGCGGGGCTTCCCGGGACATTCAGTACTTC. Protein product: CACEGGASRDIQYF.

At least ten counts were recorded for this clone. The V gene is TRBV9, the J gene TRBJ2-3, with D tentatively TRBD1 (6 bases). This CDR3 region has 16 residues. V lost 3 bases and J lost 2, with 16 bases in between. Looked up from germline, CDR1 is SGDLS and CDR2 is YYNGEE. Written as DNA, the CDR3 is TGTGCCAGCAGCGACACGGACAGAGATTTCACAGATACGCAGTATTTT. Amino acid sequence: CASSDTDRDFTDTQYF. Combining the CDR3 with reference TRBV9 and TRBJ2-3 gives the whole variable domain DSGVTQTPKHLITATGQRVTLRCSPRSGDLSVYWYQQSLDQGLQFLIQYYNGEERAKGNILERFSAQQFPDLHSELNLSSLELGDSALYFCASSDTDRDFTDTQYFGPGTRLTVL.

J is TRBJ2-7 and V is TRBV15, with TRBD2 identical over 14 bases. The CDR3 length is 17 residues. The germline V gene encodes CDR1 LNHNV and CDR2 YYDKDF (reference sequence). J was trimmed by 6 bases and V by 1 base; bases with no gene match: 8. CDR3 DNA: TGTGCCACCAGCAGAGGACTAGCGGGAGGGCATAGAGGCGAGCAGTACTTC. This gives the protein CATSRGLAGGHRGEQYF. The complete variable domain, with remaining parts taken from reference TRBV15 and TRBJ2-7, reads DAMVIQNPRYQVTQFGKPVTLSCSQTLNHNVMYWYQQKSSQAPKLLFHYYDKDFNNEADTPDNFQSRRPNTSFCFLDIRSPGLGDTAMYLCATSRGLAGGHRGEQYFGPGTRLTVT.

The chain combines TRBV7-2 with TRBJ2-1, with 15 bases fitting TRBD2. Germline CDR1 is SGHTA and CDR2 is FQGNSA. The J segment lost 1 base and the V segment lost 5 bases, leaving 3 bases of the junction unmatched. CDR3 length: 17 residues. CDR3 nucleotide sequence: TGTGCCAGCAGCCCAGGGACTAGCGGGAGGTCCTACAATGAGCAGTTCTTC. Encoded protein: CASSPGTSGRSYNEQFF.

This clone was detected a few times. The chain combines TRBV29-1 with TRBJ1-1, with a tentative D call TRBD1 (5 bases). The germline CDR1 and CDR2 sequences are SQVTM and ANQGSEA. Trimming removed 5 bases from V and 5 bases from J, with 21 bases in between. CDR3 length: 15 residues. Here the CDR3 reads CSVHGSPRGITEAFF. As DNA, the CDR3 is TGCAGCGTTCATGGATCGCCCCGGGGGATAACTGAAGCTTTCTTT.

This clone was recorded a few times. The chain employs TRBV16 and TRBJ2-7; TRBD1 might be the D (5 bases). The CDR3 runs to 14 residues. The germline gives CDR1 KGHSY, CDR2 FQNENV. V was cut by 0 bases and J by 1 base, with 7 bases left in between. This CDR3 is CASSQSGQSYEQYF. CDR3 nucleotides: TGTGCCAGCAGCCAATCGGGGCAGTCCTACGAGCAGTACTTC.

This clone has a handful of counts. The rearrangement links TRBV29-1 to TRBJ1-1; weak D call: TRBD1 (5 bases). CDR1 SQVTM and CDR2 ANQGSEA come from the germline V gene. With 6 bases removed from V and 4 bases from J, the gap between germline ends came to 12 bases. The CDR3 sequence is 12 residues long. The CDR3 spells CSVSGMGTEAFF. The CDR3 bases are TGCAGCGTCTCAGGGATGGGCACTGAAGCTTTCTTT.

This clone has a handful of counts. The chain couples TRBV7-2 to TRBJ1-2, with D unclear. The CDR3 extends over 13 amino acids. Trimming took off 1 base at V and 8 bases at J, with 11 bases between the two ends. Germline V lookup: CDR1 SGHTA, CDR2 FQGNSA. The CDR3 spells CASSLEGQAGYTF. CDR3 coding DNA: TGTGCCAGCAGCTTAGAAGGTCAGGCCGGCTACACCTTC.

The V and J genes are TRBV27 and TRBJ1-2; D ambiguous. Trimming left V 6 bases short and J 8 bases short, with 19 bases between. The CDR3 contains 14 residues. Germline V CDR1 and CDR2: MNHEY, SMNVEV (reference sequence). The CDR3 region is CASRSIGSTDGYTF. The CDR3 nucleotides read TGTGCCAGCAGATCCATAGGGAGTACTGACGGCTACACCTTC.

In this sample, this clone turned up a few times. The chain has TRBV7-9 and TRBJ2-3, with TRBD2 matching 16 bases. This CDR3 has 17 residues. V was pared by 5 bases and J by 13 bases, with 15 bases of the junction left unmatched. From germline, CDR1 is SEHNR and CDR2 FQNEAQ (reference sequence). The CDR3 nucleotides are TGTGCCAGCAGCCCCGGAAGCTTGGGACTAGCGGGGGGGCCTAAGTATTTT. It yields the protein CASSPGSLGLAGGPKYF.

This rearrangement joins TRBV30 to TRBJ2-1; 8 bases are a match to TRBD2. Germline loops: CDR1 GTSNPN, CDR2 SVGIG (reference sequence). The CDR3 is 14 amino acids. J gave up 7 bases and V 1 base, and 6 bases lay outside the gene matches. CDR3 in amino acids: CAWSAIAGYNEQFF. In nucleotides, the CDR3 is TGTGCCTGGAGTGCCATAGCGGGATATAATGAGCAGTTCTTC.

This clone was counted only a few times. CDR3 bases: TGTGCCTGGAGTGTATTTGGGCCCAATCAGCCCCAGCATTTT. It translates to CAWSVFGPNQPQHF. The V call is TRBV30, the J call TRBJ1-5, with no clear D. The length of the CDR3 is 14 residues. Germline assignment: CDR1 GTSNPN and CDR2 SVGIG (reference sequence). V was shortened by 0 bases and J by 3 bases, with 9 bases between the two germline ends.

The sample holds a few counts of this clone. CDR3 sequence (DNA): TGTGCCAGCATTGGGCCGGACTACCGGAAGACCCAGTACTTC. As protein: CASIGPDYRKTQYF. The chain recombines TRBV27 with TRBJ2-5; possibly TRBD2 for D (6 bases). The germline V gene has CDR1 MNHEY and CDR2 SMNVEV (reference sequence). The CDR3 runs to 14 residues. Deletions cut 7 bases from V and 6 bases from J, with 18 bases between.